Listed below are T cell receptor beta chains from one sample, sequenced in a study of blood T cell repertoires in COVID-19. Profiled with immunoSEQ multiplex PCR; TCRdb holds only in-frame clones, not every one. This repertoire shows 150,000 or so clones, around 81% found once; its top ten account for approximately 12%. The sequencing input was peripheral blood. The source of these receptors is a man aged 65 to 79 who had recovered from COVID-19. Both conserved end residues are trimmed from each CDR3. Fields, in order: J gene, CDR3 length, V gene, clone size, CDR3 protein. A clone size is listed for some rows: how often the clone was seen (once, few, many), or a class if it is expanded.

j_call: TRBJ1-1; cdr3_length: 11; v_call: TRBV19; clone_size: -; cdr3_aa: ASSMQGSTEAF
j_call: TRBJ1-1; cdr3_length: 12; v_call: TRBV11-3; clone_size: -; cdr3_aa: ASRSRGRVTEAF
j_call: TRBJ2-7; cdr3_length: 12; v_call: TRBV27; clone_size: -; cdr3_aa: ASSWGLDSYEQY
j_call: TRBJ1-2; cdr3_length: 12; v_call: TRBV5-6; clone_size: -; cdr3_aa: ASSHPGDYYGYT
j_call: TRBJ1-3; cdr3_length: 11; v_call: TRBV19; clone_size: -; cdr3_aa: ASSGIGRDTIY
j_call: TRBJ2-7; cdr3_length: 13; v_call: TRBV2; clone_size: -; cdr3_aa: ASSDPGHLNYEQY
j_call: TRBJ2-1; cdr3_length: 14; v_call: TRBV3-1/TRBV3-2; clone_size: -; cdr3_aa: ASSRPSLASYNEQF
j_call: TRBJ1-2; cdr3_length: 11; v_call: TRBV28; clone_size: -; cdr3_aa: ASSLVQSGGYT
j_call: TRBJ2-1; cdr3_length: 13; v_call: TRBV15; clone_size: -; cdr3_aa: ATSRDLLAGGEQF
j_call: TRBJ2-5; cdr3_length: 11; v_call: TRBV24-1; clone_size: -; cdr3_aa: ATSGDSQETQY
j_call: TRBJ1-1; cdr3_length: 11; v_call: TRBV12-3/TRBV12-4; clone_size: -; cdr3_aa: ASSLPGSNEAF
j_call: TRBJ2-5; cdr3_length: 10; v_call: TRBV6-5; clone_size: -; cdr3_aa: ASISSGETQY
j_call: TRBJ1-1; cdr3_length: 13; v_call: TRBV14; clone_size: -; cdr3_aa: ASSQADRTFTEAF
j_call: TRBJ2-5; cdr3_length: 13; v_call: TRBV19; clone_size: -; cdr3_aa: ASSEQGAAQETQY
j_call: TRBJ2-7; cdr3_length: 13; v_call: TRBV5-1; clone_size: -; cdr3_aa: ASSVLAGDSYEQY
j_call: TRBJ1-6; cdr3_length: 15; v_call: TRBV28; clone_size: few; cdr3_aa: ASSFGQGWGLNSPLH
j_call: TRBJ2-3; cdr3_length: 15; v_call: TRBV27; clone_size: once; cdr3_aa: ASSRQGPDYLLDTQY
j_call: TRBJ1-1; cdr3_length: 15; v_call: TRBV20-1; clone_size: few; cdr3_aa: SASPWDRGFTNTEAF
j_call: TRBJ2-1; cdr3_length: 13; v_call: TRBV6-5; clone_size: few; cdr3_aa: ASRGQLSSYNEQF
j_call: TRBJ2-3; cdr3_length: 14; v_call: TRBV6-6; clone_size: -; cdr3_aa: ASSSGPLSSTDTQY
j_call: TRBJ2-3; cdr3_length: 14; v_call: TRBV3-1/TRBV3-2; clone_size: -; cdr3_aa: ASSSSVAGLTDTQY
j_call: TRBJ1-5; cdr3_length: 12; v_call: TRBV19; clone_size: once; cdr3_aa: ASSAGQYNQPQH
j_call: TRBJ2-2; cdr3_length: 14; v_call: TRBV7-3; clone_size: -; cdr3_aa: ASSPTTAANTGELF
j_call: TRBJ1-1; cdr3_length: 10; v_call: TRBV12-3/TRBV12-4; clone_size: -; cdr3_aa: ASRQGFTEAF
j_call: TRBJ1-2; cdr3_length: 9; v_call: TRBV6-4; clone_size: -; cdr3_aa: ASSAGYGYT
j_call: TRBJ1-6; cdr3_length: 14; v_call: TRBV7-2; clone_size: -; cdr3_aa: ASSPPGTVLYSPLH
j_call: TRBJ2-3; cdr3_length: 12; v_call: TRBV7-9; clone_size: -; cdr3_aa: ASSLGTSTDTQY
j_call: TRBJ1-2; cdr3_length: 11; v_call: TRBV7-9; clone_size: -; cdr3_aa: ASSLRQGEGYT
j_call: TRBJ1-1; cdr3_length: 13; v_call: TRBV28; clone_size: -; cdr3_aa: ASSFGGQLNTEAF
j_call: TRBJ2-7; cdr3_length: 13; v_call: TRBV7-2; clone_size: -; cdr3_aa: ASKYYSGSSYEQY
j_call: TRBJ1-5; cdr3_length: 12; v_call: TRBV11-2; clone_size: many; cdr3_aa: ASSFGTGSQPQH
j_call: TRBJ2-7; cdr3_length: 10; v_call: TRBV5-1; clone_size: once; cdr3_aa: ASSLGWDEQY
j_call: TRBJ2-2; cdr3_length: 11; v_call: TRBV11-3; clone_size: few; cdr3_aa: ASSPGVAGELF
j_call: TRBJ2-7; cdr3_length: 11; v_call: TRBV19; clone_size: -; cdr3_aa: ASGQGDTYEQY
j_call: TRBJ1-2; cdr3_length: 12; v_call: TRBV5-1; clone_size: -; cdr3_aa: ASMLGGQGGGYT
j_call: TRBJ2-3; cdr3_length: 11; v_call: TRBV18; clone_size: -; cdr3_aa: ASSPSGADTQY
j_call: TRBJ1-5; cdr3_length: 13; v_call: TRBV2; clone_size: few; cdr3_aa: ASRRGLRSNQPQH
j_call: TRBJ1-5; cdr3_length: 13; v_call: TRBV5-1; clone_size: -; cdr3_aa: ASSLSGDRVQPQH
j_call: TRBJ2-1; cdr3_length: 14; v_call: TRBV9; clone_size: -; cdr3_aa: ASSVDWGATYNEQF
j_call: TRBJ2-5; cdr3_length: 13; v_call: TRBV4-3; clone_size: -; cdr3_aa: ASSRTRQGGETQY
j_call: TRBJ2-3; cdr3_length: 14; v_call: TRBV24-1; clone_size: -; cdr3_aa: ATSEGGLASTDTQY
j_call: TRBJ2-4; cdr3_length: 14; v_call: TRBV19; clone_size: -; cdr3_aa: ASSTGHQLAKNIQY
j_call: TRBJ2-1; cdr3_length: 14; v_call: TRBV6-1; clone_size: -; cdr3_aa: ASSEPGTSGRNEQF
j_call: TRBJ2-3; cdr3_length: 13; v_call: TRBV20-1; clone_size: -; cdr3_aa: SASLAGGPPDTQY
j_call: TRBJ2-4; cdr3_length: 12; v_call: TRBV19; clone_size: -; cdr3_aa: ASSITHPGNIQY
j_call: TRBJ1-4; cdr3_length: 11; v_call: TRBV19; clone_size: -; cdr3_aa: ASSIQGSEKLF
j_call: TRBJ1-2; cdr3_length: 12; v_call: TRBV6-1; clone_size: few; cdr3_aa: ASSEGTGAYGYT
j_call: TRBJ2-3; cdr3_length: 14; v_call: TRBV5-4; clone_size: once; cdr3_aa: ASSLDPGASTDTQY
j_call: TRBJ2-4; cdr3_length: 15; v_call: TRBV3-1/TRBV3-2; clone_size: -; cdr3_aa: ASSQGVSGEPKNIQY
j_call: TRBJ2-7; cdr3_length: 13; v_call: TRBV6-2/TRBV6-3; clone_size: few; cdr3_aa: ASSPQGGQNYEQY
j_call: TRBJ2-1; cdr3_length: 11; v_call: TRBV7-8; clone_size: few; cdr3_aa: ASSLDAIDEQF
j_call: TRBJ2-1; cdr3_length: 13; v_call: TRBV6-6; clone_size: -; cdr3_aa: ASRARDRGYNEQF
j_call: TRBJ2-7; cdr3_length: 12; v_call: TRBV28; clone_size: -; cdr3_aa: ASSPPGLTYEQY
j_call: TRBJ2-7; cdr3_length: 12; v_call: TRBV6-5; clone_size: -; cdr3_aa: ASSPGQGRHEQY
j_call: TRBJ2-2; cdr3_length: 18; v_call: TRBV7-3; clone_size: few; cdr3_aa: ASSLRGGSGRTRDTGELF
j_call: TRBJ2-1; cdr3_length: 15; v_call: TRBV9; clone_size: -; cdr3_aa: ASSPGRSGMEYNEQF